This T cell receptor beta chain comes out of a study of cytomegalovirus exposure and HLA in healthy donors. Germline-derived CDR1 and CDR2 are SNHLY and FYNNEI. The CDR3 is made up of 14 amino acids. With 10 bases removed from V and 2 bases from J, the gap between germline ends came to 18 bases. Here immunoSEQ multiplex PCR was the method, and the copy in TCRdb shows in-frame clones only, minus some. The profile covers a few hundred thousand clones, with approximately 88% appearing a single time and over 12% taken by the ten largest. The TCR sequence derives from a young woman in good health and CMV-seropositive. Specimen: PBMCs. The chain uses TRBV2 and TRBJ2-7; no firm D call. The CDR3 here is CAIAQGQLTYEQYF. CDR3 DNA: TGTGCCATCGCCCAAGGGCAGCTTACCTACGAGCAGTACTTC.